This is a list of T cell receptor beta chains from one sample in a study of blood T cell repertoires in COVID-19. Method: immunoSEQ multiplex PCR; TCRdb's copy keeps in-frame clones and lacks some. The sample includes over 150,000 clones, approximately 94% of them seen just once. Source material: peripheral blood. The source of these receptors is a man aged 25-45 years with COVID-19, enrolled during active disease. CDR3s include the opening cysteine and the closing phenylalanine or tryptophan. The D gene is left open where the match is weak. Only part of the rows carry a size: once, few, many, or a class if the clone is expanded.

D gene,J gene,V gene,clone size,CDR3 DNA,CDR3 protein
.,TRBJ1-1,TRBV2,.,TGTGCCAGCAGTGAAGCGCGGAGGGGAGGGAGCGCTGAAGCTTTCTTT,CASSEARRGGSAEAFF
.,TRBJ2-2,TRBV5-1,few,TGCGCCAGCAGCTTGGTTGTTAGCGCTGACACCGGGGAGCTGTTTTTT,CASSLVVSADTGELFF
TRBD2,TRBJ2-5,TRBV5-1,.,TGCGCCAGCAGCACAACAGCGGGGGGGCTGGAGACCCAGTACTTC,CASSTTAGGLETQYF
TRBD1,TRBJ1-3,TRBV19,.,TGTGCCAGTAGTTACTCGACAGGGGCTGGAAACACCATATATTTT,CASSYSTGAGNTIYF
.,TRBJ2-2,TRBV9,.,TGTGCCAGCAGCGTATATCCAGATCCCGGGGAGCTGTTTTTT,CASSVYPDPGELFF
TRBD1,TRBJ1-6,TRBV5-1,.,TGCGCCAGCAGGGGTCTCGGGACAGAAAATTCACCCCTCCACTTT,CASRGLGTENSPLHF
.,TRBJ2-3,TRBV11-3,.,TGTGCCAGCAGCTTAGAGGGGCAGGGAGGAGATACGCAGTATTTT,CASSLEGQGGDTQYF
TRBD2,TRBJ2-7,TRBV5-4,.,TGTGCCAGCAGCTTGGCCCCTAGCGGGGGAGGCTACGAGCAGTACTTC,CASSLAPSGGGYEQYF
.,TRBJ1-5,TRBV24-1,.,TGTGCCACGCAGGACAGTTCTGACGATCAGCCCCAGCATTTT,CATQDSSDDQPQHF
.,TRBJ1-4,TRBV9,once,TGTGCCAGCAGCGTTTCGGGGATGGGTAATGAAAAACTGTTTTTT,CASSVSGMGNEKLFF
.,TRBJ1-3,TRBV5-4,once,TGTGCCAGCAGCCTTCCCCCGGAGAGCACCATATATTTT,CASSLPPESTIYF
.,TRBJ1-2,TRBV6-5,.,TGTGCCAGCAGTCGGGCACAGGGTAACTATGGCTACACCTTC,CASSRAQGNYGYTF
TRBD1,TRBJ2-5,TRBV5-1,.,TGCGCCAGCAGCTTGACAGGGGGTCAGGAGACCCAGTACTTC,CASSLTGGQETQYF
.,TRBJ2-3,TRBV10-3,.,TGTGCCATCAGTGTGGGCAGGGCTTTAAGCACAGATACGCAGTATTTT,CAISVGRALSTDTQYF
.,TRBJ1-2,TRBV5-1,.,TGCGCCAGCAGCTTAAAGACGCAGGGGCTCGGCTACACCTTC,CASSLKTQGLGYTF
.,TRBJ2-5,TRBV2,.,TGTGCCAGCAAAAATGGACAGACTCAGCAAGAGACCCAGTACTTC,CASKNGQTQQETQYF
.,TRBJ1-1,TRBV15,.,TGTGCCACCAGCAGAGATCGAGCCCCGAACACTGAAGCTTTCTTT,CATSRDRAPNTEAFF
TRBD2,TRBJ2-7,TRBV9,.,TGTGCCAGCAGCGTAGCAGCGGGGGGGGAGTACGAGCAGTACTTC,CASSVAAGGEYEQYF
.,TRBJ1-6,TRBV19,.,TGTGCCAGTAGTATAGAATCGGGATTTGGTTCACCCCTCCACTTT,CASSIESGFGSPLHF
.,TRBJ1-1,TRBV11-2,.,TGTGCCAGCAGCTTAGAACTCCGAGGGACTGAAGCTTTCTTT,CASSLELRGTEAFF
.,TRBJ2-1,TRBV5-4,.,TGTGCCAGCAGCCGGGATCGCGGCTCCTACAATGAGCAGTTCTTC,CASSRDRGSYNEQFF
TRBD1,TRBJ2-3,TRBV6-4,.,TGTGCCAGCAGTATGACCGGGACAGGGGTTTTGGGCACAGATACGCAGTATTTT,CASSMTGTGVLGTDTQYF
TRBD1,TRBJ1-4,TRBV7-9,.,TGTGCCAGCAGCCCTGGGACAGGGGAGGCTAATGAAAAACTGTTTTTT,CASSPGTGEANEKLFF
TRBD2,TRBJ2-3,TRBV10-3,.,TGTGCCATCAGTGCCGCGGGGGGGCAGCCAGATACGCAGTATTTT,CAISAAGGQPDTQYF
TRBD1,TRBJ2-7,TRBV5-4,.,TGTGCCAGCAGCCAGACAGGGGAAGCCTACGAGCAGTACTTC,CASSQTGEAYEQYF
TRBD1,TRBJ1-1,TRBV5-1,once,TGCGCCAGCAGCTTATACAGGGGGGTCGACACTGAAGCTTTCTTT,CASSLYRGVDTEAFF
.,TRBJ2-7,TRBV5-4,.,TGTGCCAGCAGCCGGCTGAAAGGGACGGGGGACTACGAGCAGTACTTC,CASSRLKGTGDYEQYF
TRBD1,TRBJ2-3,TRBV9,.,TGTGCCAGCAGCGTAGCAGTAGGGGGCTTAGATACGCAGTATTTT,CASSVAVGGLDTQYF
.,TRBJ2-1,TRBV11-2,.,TGTGCCAGCAGCCCCCGGTATGAGCAGTTCTTC,CASSPRYEQFF
TRBD2,TRBJ2-2,TRBV5-5,.,TGTGCCAGCAGCTTGTATTCTGCGGGGGGGACCGGGGAGCTGTTTTTT,CASSLYSAGGTGELFF
.,TRBJ2-7,TRBV4-1,.,TGCGCCAGCAGCCAAGAGCGGACAGTTGGGTACGAGCAGTACTTC,CASSQERTVGYEQYF
.,TRBJ2-5,TRBV27,.,TGTGCCAGCAGTTTATCCGGCAGGCGGGAAGAGACCCAGTACTTC,CASSLSGRREETQYF
.,TRBJ1-5,TRBV3-1/TRBV3-2,.,TGTGCCAGCAGCCAAGAACTCAATCAGCCCCAGCATTTT,CASSQELNQPQHF
.,TRBJ1-1,TRBV10-3,once,TGTGCCATCAGTGAGTCGTCTGACACTGAAGCTTTCTTT,CAISESSDTEAFF
.,TRBJ1-2,TRBV29-1,once,TGCAGCGTTGAAGACAGGGGCTTTTATGGCTACACCTTC,CSVEDRGFYGYTF
.,TRBJ1-4,TRBV5-1,.,TGCGCCAGCAGCTTGGGAACAGGGACGAATGAAAAACTGTTTTTT,CASSLGTGTNEKLFF
TRBD1,TRBJ1-3,TRBV5-1,once,TGCGCCAGCAGCGCGGGACAGGGAGGAAACACCATATATTTT,CASSAGQGGNTIYF
TRBD1,TRBJ1-1,TRBV7-9,.,TGTGCCAGCAGCCCTGGGACAGACCGGACTGAAGCTTTCTTT,CASSPGTDRTEAFF
.,TRBJ2-1,TRBV5-1,.,TGCGCCAGCAGCTTGGAGGGACAGCGGGGGGAGCAGTTCTTC,CASSLEGQRGEQFF
.,TRBJ1-1,TRBV5-1,.,TGCGCCAGCAGCTTGGTGGGCCGCATGAACACTGAAGCTTTCTTT,CASSLVGRMNTEAFF
.,TRBJ1-1,TRBV11-2,.,TGTGCCAGCAGCTTAGATTATAACGGGGTGGCTTTCTTT,CASSLDYNGVAFF
.,TRBJ2-1,TRBV2,.,TGTGCCAGCAGTGCAGGGGCAGGTAGAGATAGGTTCTTC,CASSAGAGRDRFF
.,TRBJ1-2,TRBV19,.,TGTGCCAGTAGTCCCCGAGACTATGGCTACACCTTC,CASSPRDYGYTF
TRBD1,TRBJ1-5,TRBV25-1,.,TGTGCCAGCAGTGACGAGACAGGGTGGGACAATCAGCCCCAGCATTTT,CASSDETGWDNQPQHF
.,TRBJ2-5,TRBV19,.,TGTGCCAGTAGTATAGCTGTGCCGGGGCAAGAGACCCAGTACTTC,CASSIAVPGQETQYF
TRBD2,TRBJ2-2,TRBV9,.,TGTGCCAGCAGCGTAGGTGCGGGGGGCGTAGGCACCGGGGAGCTGTTTTTT,CASSVGAGGVGTGELFF
TRBD2,TRBJ2-2,TRBV30,.,TGTGCCTGGAGTGTACGTCTACGGTGGACTAGCGGGGGGCCCTTCACCGGGGAGCTGTTTTTT,CAWSVRLRWTSGGPFTGELFF
TRBD2,TRBJ2-1,TRBV7-3,once,TGTGCCAGCAGCTCTAGGTCGGGGGGGCCCTACAATGAGCAGTTCTTC,CASSSRSGGPYNEQFF
TRBD1,TRBJ1-1,TRBV2,.,TGTGCCAGCAGGGATAGGGACAGGGGAAACACTGAAGCTTTCTTT,CASRDRDRGNTEAFF
TRBD1,TRBJ1-1,TRBV11-2,.,TGTGCCAGCAGCCCGTTTACAGGGGGGGAGGGCACTGAAGCTTTCTTT,CASSPFTGGEGTEAFF
TRBD1,TRBJ1-1,TRBV19,.,TGTGCCAGTAGTATGGAGGACAGGGCTTTGAACACTGAAGCTTTCTTT,CASSMEDRALNTEAFF
TRBD1,TRBJ1-4,TRBV18,few,TGTGCCAGCTCACCAACAGGGGATGAAAAACTGTTTTTT,CASSPTGDEKLFF
.,TRBJ1-4,TRBV5-1,.,TGCGCCAGCAGCTTGGATGTTGCAGGGGCTAATGAAAAACTGTTTTTT,CASSLDVAGANEKLFF